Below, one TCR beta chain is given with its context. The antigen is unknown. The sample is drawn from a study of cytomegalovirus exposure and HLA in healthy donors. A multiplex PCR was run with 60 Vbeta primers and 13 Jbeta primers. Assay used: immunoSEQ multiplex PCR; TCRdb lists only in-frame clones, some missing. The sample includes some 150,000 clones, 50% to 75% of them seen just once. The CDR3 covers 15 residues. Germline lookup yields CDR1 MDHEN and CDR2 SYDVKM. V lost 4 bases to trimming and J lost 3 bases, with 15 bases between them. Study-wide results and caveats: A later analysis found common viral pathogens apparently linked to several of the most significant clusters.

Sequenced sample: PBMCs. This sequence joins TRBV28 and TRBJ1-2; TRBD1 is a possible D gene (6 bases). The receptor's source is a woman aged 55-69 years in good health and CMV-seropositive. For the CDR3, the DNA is TGTGCCAGCAGTTCAGGGGCCCCACTCTACTATGGCTACACCTTC. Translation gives CASSSGAPLYYGYTF.